Shown below are 19 T cell receptor beta chains from a single sample sequenced in a study of cytomegalovirus exposure and HLA in healthy donors. The PCR contained 60 Vbeta and 13 Jbeta primers. Generated by immunoSEQ multiplex PCR, the TCRdb table keeps only in-frame clones and is missing some. This table has fewer than 110,000 clones, about 71% appearing once. The material sequenced was PBMCs. The origin of the receptors is a woman aged 50 to 60 in good health and CMV-seronegative.

This chain uses TRBV6-5 with TRBJ1-3; D might be TRBD1 (5 bases). Germline V lookup: CDR1 MNHEY, CDR2 SVGAGI. The CDR3 covers 14 residues. Trimming shortened V by 7 bases and J by 2 bases, and 12 bases separated the two germline ends. The DNA for the CDR3 is TGTGCCAGCACGGGCGGGACCCCTGGAAACACCATATATTTT. It translates to CASTGGTPGNTIYF.

The chain couples TRBV19 to TRBJ1-6; 7 nucleotides agree with TRBD1. J was trimmed by 8 bases and V by 3 bases; bases with no gene match: 4. This CDR3 is built from 14 residues. The germline CDR1 and CDR2 sequences are LNHDA and SQIVND (reference sequence). CDR3 DNA: TGTGCCAGTAGTATTAACAGGGGAGATTCACCCCTCCACTTT. Its translation is CASSINRGDSPLHF.

In this sample, this clone turned up once. V and J are TRBV4-2 and TRBJ1-2, with D unresolved. CDR3 length equals 13 residues. Germline CDR1 LGHNA, CDR2 YNFKEQ. V lost 1 base to trimming and J lost 3 bases, with 6 bases between them. CDR3 nucleotide sequence: TGTGCCAGCAGCCAAGGAGAAGACTATGGCTACACCTTC. It translates to CASSQGEDYGYTF.

The J gene is TRBJ2-5, the V gene TRBV7-9; 8 bases line up with TRBD2. This CDR3 has 14 amino acids. Germline V gene data show CDR1 as SEHNR and CDR2 as FQNEAQ (reference sequence). Unmatched junction bases numbered 10, after V lost 8 bases and J lost 5 bases. For the CDR3, the DNA is TGTGCCAGCGCCCCGGGGGGGGCTCTGGAGACCCAGTACTTC. Translation gives CASAPGGALETQYF.

The chain links TRBV5-1 to TRBJ2-1; a weak D match, TRBD1 (7 bases). Germline V gene data show CDR1 as SGHRS and CDR2 as YFSETQ. The CDR3 is 14 residues long. Deletions cut 4 bases from V and 5 bases from J, with 13 bases between. The DNA for the CDR3 is TGCGCCAGCAGCCCGGGGGACAGTCACAATGAGCAGTTCTTC. This gives the protein CASSPGDSHNEQFF.

This clone was detected only a few times. The gene calls are TRBV2 and TRBJ2-5; 9 bases match TRBD1. CDR1 is SNHLY, CDR2 FYNNEI, per germline. The CDR3 is made up of 14 amino acids. V was clipped by 6 bases and J by 4 bases; unmatched bases: 6. Here the CDR3 reads CASRGQGRGETQYF. The DNA for the CDR3 is TGTGCCAGCAGAGGACAGGGGAGGGGAGAGACCCAGTACTTC.

This clone was detected a few times. The chain combines TRBV7-9 with TRBJ2-3; 13 bases map to TRBD2. Germline V gene sequence: CDR1 SEHNR, CDR2 FQNEAQ (reference sequence). J gave up 0 bases and V 6 bases, and 6 bases lay outside the gene matches. The length of the CDR3 is 17 residues. Here the CDR3 reads CASSFPGLAGSTDTQYF. The CDR3 DNA sequence: TGTGCCAGCAGTTTTCCGGGACTAGCGGGGAGCACAGATACGCAGTATTTT.

The gene calls are TRBV7-6 and TRBJ2-5, with TRBD1 identical over 7 bases. CDR1 and CDR2 (germline): SGHVS, FNYEAQ. V was clipped by 5 bases and J by 4 bases; unmatched bases: 7. The CDR3 is 14 residues long. The CDR3 loop reads CASSPTGVRETQYF. The CDR3 coding sequence is TGTGCCAGCAGCCCTACAGGGGTCAGAGAGACCCAGTACTTC.

The J gene is TRBJ2-7, the V gene TRBV6-1; 8 bases match TRBD2. Germline trimming cut 2 bases from V and 2 bases from J; bases unmatched to any gene: 5. The CDR3 runs to 15 residues. Germline lookup yields CDR1 MNHNS and CDR2 SASEGT. The CDR3 region is CASSEYSGIAYEQYF. CDR3 coding DNA: TGTGCCAGCAGTGAATATAGCGGGATTGCCTACGAGCAGTACTTC.

V is TRBV5-1 and J is TRBJ2-1; 11 nucleotides match TRBD2. The CDR3 consists of 16 residues. Germline V gene lookup returns CDR1 SGHRS and CDR2 YFSETQ. Trimming cost V 0 bases and J 3 bases; bases outside gene matches: 2. DNA of the CDR3: TGCGCCAGCAGCTTGGCAGGGACTAGCGGCTACAATGAGCAGTTCTTC. This encodes CASSLAGTSGYNEQFF.

The V gene is TRBV29-1, the J gene TRBJ2-2, with D perhaps TRBD1 (5 bases). CDR1 and CDR2 from the germline V gene are SQVTM and ANQGSEA. V was trimmed by 7 bases and J by 7 bases, leaving 7 bases between them. The length of the CDR3 is 10 residues. CDR3: CSAQGGELFF. CDR3 nucleotides: TGCAGCGCCCAGGGCGGGGAGCTGTTTTTT.

The V and J genes are TRBV5-1 and TRBJ2-2; 7 bases are shared with TRBD2. V was pared by 3 bases and J by 2 bases, with 10 bases of the junction left unmatched. This CDR3 has 17 residues. Germline assignment: CDR1 SGHRS and CDR2 YFSETQ. The CDR3 bases are TGCGCCAGCAGCTCAAATCCGGGACTACAAAACACCGGGGAGCTGTTTTTT. It encodes CASSSNPGLQNTGELFF.

This clone was seen a handful of times. Within the sample, other DNA sequences also encode this same CDR3. The J gene is TRBJ2-2, the V gene TRBV5-1, with unresolved D. V was clipped by 2 bases and J by 3 bases, with 8 bases between them. The CDR3 spans 14 residues. CDR1 and CDR2 from the germline V gene are SGHRS and YFSETQ. The CDR3 region is CASSFTSDTGELFF. The CDR3 DNA is TGCGCCAGCAGCTTCACCAGCGACACCGGGGAGCTGTTTTTT.

On this clone itself: This CDR3 is also generated by other DNA sequences in the sample. This sequence joins TRBV5-4 and TRBJ2-1, with TRBD1 identical over 7 bases. V lost 0 bases, J lost 7 bases, and 4 bases stayed unmatched. The V gene's germline CDR1 is SGHNT and CDR2 YYREEE (reference sequence). The CDR3 runs to 14 residues. CDR3 loop: CASSLGQGENEQFF. The CDR3 DNA follows: TGTGCCAGCAGCTTGGGGCAGGGGGAGAATGAGCAGTTCTTC.

This chain connects TRBV29-1 to TRBJ2-3, with D tentatively TRBD1 (8 bases). Germline lookup yields CDR1 SQVTM and CDR2 ANQGSEA. This CDR3 has 14 residues. Trimming took off 6 bases at V and 1 base at J, with 14 bases between the two ends. CDR3 sequence reads: CSVGGTGGTDTQYF. CDR3 DNA: TGCAGCGTGGGGGGGACAGGAGGCACAGATACGCAGTATTTT.

The rearrangement joins TRBV5-1 to TRBJ1-2; maybe TRBD1 (5 bases). The CDR3 has 15 residues. CDR1 SGHRS and CDR2 YFSETQ come from the germline V gene. V lost 4 bases to trimming and J lost 7 bases, with 20 bases between them. CDR3 nucleotide sequence: TGCGCCAGCAGCATTGGGGGAGGTAGTGCGAGTGGCTACACCTTC. Translation: CASSIGGGSASGYTF.

The V call is TRBV4-2, the J call TRBJ2-5; tentative D call: TRBD2 (7 bases). The CDR3 runs to 17 residues. Trimming cost V 1 base and J 2 bases, with 17 bases left between them. The V gene's germline CDR1 is LGHNA and CDR2 YNFKEQ. CDR3 in amino acids: CASSQGSGGPDQETQYF. The CDR3 nucleotides are TGTGCCAGCAGCCAAGGGTCGGGGGGCCCCGATCAAGAGACCCAGTACTTC.

This chain uses TRBV4-1 with TRBJ2-1, with 7 bases identical to TRBD2. The CDR3 is 19 residues long. Germline CDR1 reads MGHRA; CDR2 reads YSYEKL. V lost 6 bases and J lost 2; bases outside the gene matches: 19. The CDR3 is CASSRGVLAGRSAYNEQFF. Here the CDR3 DNA reads TGCGCCAGCAGTCGAGGGGTTTTAGCGGGTCGGAGCGCCTACAATGAGCAGTTCTTC.

This chain uses TRBV10-3 with TRBJ2-5; D possibly corresponds to TRBD2 (5 bases). The length of the CDR3 is 13 residues. CDR1 and CDR2 from the germline V gene are ENHRY and SYGVKD. The germline V and J ends were trimmed by 6 bases and 2 bases, with 10 bases remaining between them. Written as DNA, the CDR3 is TGTGCCATCAGGTTCGGGATGCAAGAGACCCAGTACTTC. This codes for CAIRFGMQETQYF.